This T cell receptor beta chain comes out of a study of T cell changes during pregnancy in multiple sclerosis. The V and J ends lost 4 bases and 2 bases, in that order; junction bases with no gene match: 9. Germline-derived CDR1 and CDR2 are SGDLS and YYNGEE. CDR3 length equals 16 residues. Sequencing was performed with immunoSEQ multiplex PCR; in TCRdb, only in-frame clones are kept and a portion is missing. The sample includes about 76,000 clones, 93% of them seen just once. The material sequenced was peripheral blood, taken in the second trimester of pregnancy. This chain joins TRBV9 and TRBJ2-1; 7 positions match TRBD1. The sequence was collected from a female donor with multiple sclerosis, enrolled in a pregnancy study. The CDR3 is CASSLTRDSAYNEQFF. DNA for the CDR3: TGTGCCAGCAGCCTAACGAGGGACAGTGCCTACAATGAGCAGTTCTTC.